The source of this T cell receptor beta chain is a study of blood T cell repertoires in COVID-19. Study background: Acute-phase and convalescent COVID-19 samples originated in the United States, Italy and Spain. T cells, B-cell-depleted T cells, or PBMCs supplied cDNA or gDNA.

This clone is medium-sized. This CDR3 is 14 amino acids long. Germline V lookup: CDR1 SNHLY, CDR2 FYNNEI. V was cut by 8 bases and J by 6 bases, with 19 bases left in between. The authors' processing: Amplification from reference gene primers served as the basis for estimated nucleated cell counts. Profiling relied on immunoSEQ multiplex PCR, and the TCRdb table lists in-frame clones only, not all of them. D and trimming come from the DNA, and the V and J calls and clone size come from that table. Of nearly 95,000 clones in the sample, 80% were seen once. The clonotype comes from a human donor in a cohort sampled during active COVID-19. The sample consisted of peripheral blood. V gene TRBV2 combines with J gene TRBJ1-2, with D perhaps matching TRBD1 (6 bases). The CDR3 nucleotides read TGTGCCAGCCAGACCCGGACAGATCTGCATGGCTACACCTTC. It encodes CASQTRTDLHGYTF.